This passage covers 8 T cell receptor beta chains from one sample sequenced in a study of blood T cells in healthy people across ages. Next came a second PCR, run for 7 to 11 cycles, which used a sample-barcoded 5' primer along with a J-beta primer mix. TCRdb analysed the 5' RACE reads with MiXCR anew, one entry per CDR3 protein. Found here are 1,100,000 or so distinct CDR3 sequences, 40% to 45% of them singletons; the top ten hold around 18%. The source material was blood. The receptor set was obtained from a woman aged 55-70 years in good health.

CDR3 loop: CSVTLAGVASDTQYF. In DNA form, the CDR3 reads TGCAGCGTGACCCTAGCGGGAGTAGCTTCAGATACGCAGTATTTT. The chain uses TRBV29-1 and TRBJ2-3; 10 nucleotides line up with TRBD2. The CDR3 spans 15 residues. Germline V gene data show CDR1 as SQVTM and CDR2 as ANQGSEA. Losses at the gene ends were 6 bases for V and 4 bases for J; bases not matched to a gene: 10.

This clonotype was counted between two and nine times. This chain links TRBV20-1 with TRBJ2-3, with D possibly TRBD2 on 6 matching bases. The CDR3 sequence is 15 residues long. Germline values: CDR1 DFQATT, CDR2 SNEGSKA (reference sequence). V lost 7 bases, J lost 5 bases, and 22 bases lay in between. Here the CDR3 reads CSVQTRDLDRDTQYF. The CDR3 bases are TGCAGTGTCCAGACCCGGGACTTAGACAGAGATACGCAGTATTTT.

V is TRBV7-3 and J is TRBJ2-3, with TRBD1 matching over 8 bases. There are 14 residues in the CDR3. Germline CDR1 SGHTA, CDR2 FQGTGA. V trimming: 3 bases; J trimming: 4 bases; junction bases outside the gene matches: 3. CDR3: CASSFDRGADTQYF. The CDR3, as DNA: TGTGCCAGCAGCTTTGACAGGGGTGCAGATACGCAGTATTTT.

The chain uses TRBV5-1 and TRBJ2-3; TRBD1 agrees at 9 bases. V lost 0 bases to trimming and J lost 3 bases; unmatched junction nucleotides: 5. The CDR3 has 16 amino acids. Germline V lookup: CDR1 SGHRS, CDR2 YFSETQ. DNA of the CDR3: TGCGCCAGCAGCTTGGAGGGGACAGGGAGAACAGATACGCAGTATTTT. Encoded protein: CASSLEGTGRTDTQYF.

The CDR3: CASSLAGTSGRRPYNEQFF. CDR3 coding DNA: TGTGCCAGCAGCTTAGCCGGGACTAGCGGGAGGAGACCCTACAATGAGCAGTTCTTC. The V and J genes are TRBV7-6 and TRBJ2-1, with 15 bases lining up with TRBD2. This CDR3 is built from 19 residues. CDR1 and CDR2 (germline): SGHVS, FNYEAQ. Germline trimming cut 0 bases from V and 2 bases from J; bases unmatched to any gene: 5.

The V call is TRBV5-4, the J call TRBJ2-3; tentatively, D is TRBD2 (6 bases). The CDR3 length is 14 residues. Trimming took off 3 bases at V and 2 bases at J, with 10 bases between the two ends. From germline, CDR1 is SGHNT and CDR2 YYREEE (reference sequence). CDR3 loop: CASSYRDFTDTQYF. DNA of the CDR3: TGTGCCAGCAGCTACCGGGACTTCACAGATACGCAGTATTTT.

Worth noting for this clonotype: At one end, the junction sequence differs from germline, possibly due to a read error. This rearrangement joins TRBV7-9 to TRBJ2-6, with D possibly being TRBD1 or TRBD2 (5 bases each). The CDR3 is made up of 16 amino acids. The germline gives CDR1 SEHNR, CDR2 FQNEAQ (reference sequence). The DNA for the CDR3 is TGTGCCAGCAGCTTGCCTGGGGAGCCTGGGGCCGACGTCCTGACTTTC. Its translation: CASSLPGEPGADVLTF. Combining the CDR3 with reference TRBV7-9 and TRBJ2-6 gives the whole variable domain DTGVSQNPRHKITKRGQNVTFRCDPISEHNRLYWYRQTLGQGPEFLTYFQNEAQLEKSRLLSDRFSAERPKGSFSTLEIQRTEQGDSAMYLCASSLPGEPGADVLTFGAGSRLTVL.

Concerning this clonotype: An end of the junction does not agree with germline; a read error may underlie this. The chain carries TRBV24-1 and TRBJ1-5; 7 bases map to TRBD1. Germline V gene data show CDR1 as KGHDR and CDR2 as SFDVKD. This CDR3 spans 16 amino acids. CDR3 protein: CVTSDAGTVSNQPQHF. The CDR3 region has the DNA TGTGTCACCAGTGATGCCGGGACAGTGAGCAATCAGCCCCAGCATTTT.